This T cell receptor beta chain originates from a study of shared clonotypes between healthy human individuals. Whole-study context: Three plates each covered CD4 naive and memory; CD8 naive two, CD8 memory one. Whole-study findings and limits: Apart from blood, nothing was sampled; tissue repertoires likely differ.

Concerning this clone itself: Antigen: not known.

An approximately 180 ng quantity of DNA, tens of thousands of T cell genomes, went into the sorted-subset replicate PCRs. Data came from immunoSEQ multiplex PCR; TCRdb stores just in-frame clones and leaves some out. The table lists about 1 million clones, around 75% of them singletons. This CDR3 has 16 residues. Germline assignment: CDR1 SGHDT and CDR2 YYEEEE. The ends lost 5 bases at V and 5 bases at J; junction bases unmatched: 15. The chain employs TRBV5-6 and TRBJ1-2, with TRBD1 identical over 7 bases. The receptor's source is a man between 18 and 35 years old in good health. The sequenced sample was memory CD4+ T cells sorted from blood. Described subset: CD45RA-negative fraction. CDR3 sequence (DNA): TGTGCCAGCAGGAGACAGGGCAGTCTCAAAGGGTATGGCTACACCTTC. As protein: CASRRQGSLKGYGYTF. Full variable domain (remainder filled in from reference TRBV5-6 and TRBJ1-2): DAGVTQSPTHLIKTRGQQVTLRCSPKSGHDTVSWYQQALGQGPQFIFQYYEEEERQRGNFPDRFSGHQFPNYSSELNVNALLLGDSALYLCASRRQGSLKGYGYTFGSGTRLTVV.